Described below is a single TCR beta chain sequence and its context. This sample was included in a study of blood T cell repertoires in COVID-19. Per the germline V gene, CDR1 is SGHNT and CDR2 is YENEEA. V gave up 5 bases and J gave up 9 bases; unmatched junction bases: 10. This CDR3 contains 14 residues. In the authors' workflow: Amplifying reference gene primers gave estimates of nucleated cell counts. Sequencing used immunoSEQ multiplex PCR; TCRdb keeps in-frame clones, though not all of them. Clone size and the V and J calls come from that table; the DNA yielded D and trimming. The table lists some 180,000 clones, 80% to 90% of them singletons, with less than 15% in the top ten.

The V call is TRBV11-3, the J call TRBJ1-2; 9 bases line up with TRBD1. Material for sequencing was peripheral blood. The sequence was obtained from a human donor in a cohort sampled during active COVID-19. CDR3 DNA: TGTGCCAGCAGCCCCCACAGGGGGCAGCGGCGCTACACCTTC. Protein sequence: CASSPHRGQRRYTF.